These 9 T cell receptor beta chains originate from one sample sequenced in a study of CD4 and CD8 cells across lung adenocarcinoma regions. Via MiXCR, TCRdb re-called the PCR reads, giving one row per CDR3 protein. The sample consists of fewer than 3,500 distinct CDR3 sequences, roughly three fifths of them appearing once. The sequencing input was CD4+ T cells from the margin of a lung tumor. The receptors originated from a male donor with lung adenocarcinoma. The CD4 and CD8 labels of this study may be unreliable.

This chain connects TRBV10-3 to TRBJ2-3, with TRBD1 matching 7 bases. Judging by the DNA end, TRBJ2-7 fits better; the J call may be wrong. The CDR3 has 15 amino acids. Germline lookup yields CDR1 ENHRY and CDR2 SYGVKD. This CDR3 reads CAGGRGGGDWDTQYF. The DNA for the CDR3 is TGTGCCGGGGGTCGAGGGGGCGGTGATTGGGATACGCAGTACTTC.

V usage is TRBV6-1 and J usage is TRBJ2-5; possible D gene TRBD2, 6 bases. The J call is doubtful: the DNA matches TRBJ2-7 better. The CDR3 totals 13 residues. CDR1 is MNHNS and CDR2 is SASEGT in the germline V gene. The CDR3 protein is CASSVTGSYEQYF. Written as DNA, the CDR3 is TGTGCCAGCAGTGTTACCGGGAGCTACGAGCAGTACTTC.

This sequence joins TRBV6-1 and TRBJ2-1; TRBD2 might be the D (7 bases). The V end lost 2 bases, the J end lost 9 bases, and 20 bases lay between the germline ends. This CDR3 is built from 16 residues. Germline CDR1 MNHNS, CDR2 SASEGT. The CDR3 loop reads CASSERGGLGPSEQFF. The CDR3 DNA is TGTGCCAGCAGTGAAAGGGGGGGGTTAGGGCCGAGTGAGCAGTTCTTC.

The rearrangement uses TRBV6-1 and TRBJ1-1; D is perhaps TRBD1 (5 bases). CDR1 MNHNS and CDR2 SASEGT come from the germline V gene. This CDR3 region has 13 residues. Trimming pared 3 bases from V and 5 bases from J, leaving 10 bases between. CDR3 in DNA: TGTGCCAGCAGTGATCAGGGTAGGACTGAAGCTTTCTTT. Protein product: CASSDQGRTEAFF.

The chain links TRBV6-1 to TRBJ2-2; 12 nucleotides match TRBD1. The V and J ends lost 5 bases and 3 bases, in that order; junction bases with no gene match: 7. This CDR3 spans 17 amino acids. The germline V gene encodes CDR1 MNHNS and CDR2 SASEGT. CDR3 in amino acids: CASSRDRGRLYTGELFF. The CDR3 nucleotides read TGTGCCAGCAGTCGGGACAGGGGGCGACTATACACCGGGGAGCTGTTTTTT.

This clonotype was counted only a few times. The chain uses TRBV10-3 and TRBJ1-2; 7 positions agree with TRBD1. Germline V gene lookup returns CDR1 ENHRY and CDR2 SYGVKD. The CDR3 has 16 residues. J was trimmed by 4 bases and V by 7 bases; bases with no gene match: 15. This chain's CDR3 is CAINGLGTALSYGYTF. CDR3 sequence (DNA): TGTGCCATCAACGGATTGGGGACAGCGTTATCCTATGGCTACACCTTC.

This clonotype occurred once. The rearrangement links TRBV7-8 to TRBJ2-7; D is tentatively TRBD1 or TRBD2 (5 bases each). The V and J ends lost 5 bases and 2 bases respectively, with 10 bases between them. Germline V gives CDR1 SGHVS, CDR2 FQNEAQ. The CDR3 length is 13 residues. The CDR3 loop is CASSRGGTYEQYF. The CDR3 DNA reads TGTGCCAGCAGCCGTGGGGGAACCTACGAGCAGTACTTC.

The table lists this clonotype with a count of one. Germline is not matched at one junction end, which may reflect a read error. The chain carries TRBV7-7 and TRBJ2-3; 7 bases are a match to TRBD1. The CDR3 contains 13 residues. In germline, CDR1 is SSHAT, CDR2 FNYEAQ (reference sequence). CDR3 region: CARGLGGKDTQYF. The CDR3 nucleotides read TGTGCTAGGGGGCTGGGCGGAAAAGACACGCAGTATTTC.

To note about this clonotype: The DNA is omitted, as the CDR3 cannot be located on it reliably, and the CDR3 follows TCRdb's listing. The CDR3 loop reads CASSYWGSGANVQSF. The rearrangement links TRBV6-5 to TRBJ2-6. Germline-derived CDR1 and CDR2 are MNHEY and SVGAGI. Inclusive of both ends, the CDR3 amounts to 15 amino acids.